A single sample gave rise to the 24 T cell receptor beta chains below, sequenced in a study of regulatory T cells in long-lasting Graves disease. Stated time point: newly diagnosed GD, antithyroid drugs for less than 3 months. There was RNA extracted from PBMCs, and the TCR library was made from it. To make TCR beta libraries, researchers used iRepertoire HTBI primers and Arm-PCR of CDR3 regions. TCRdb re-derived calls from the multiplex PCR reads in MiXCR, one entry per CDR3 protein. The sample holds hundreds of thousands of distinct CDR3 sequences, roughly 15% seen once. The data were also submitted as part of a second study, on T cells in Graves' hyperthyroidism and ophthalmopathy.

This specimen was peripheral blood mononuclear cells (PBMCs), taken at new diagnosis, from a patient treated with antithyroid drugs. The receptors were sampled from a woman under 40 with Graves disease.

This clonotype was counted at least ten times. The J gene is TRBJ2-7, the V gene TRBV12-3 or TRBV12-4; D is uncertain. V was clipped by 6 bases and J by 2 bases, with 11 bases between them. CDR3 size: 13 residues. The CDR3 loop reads CASSRSVPYEQYF. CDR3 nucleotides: TGTGCCAGCAGCCGGTCGGTCCCCTACGAGCAGTACTTC.

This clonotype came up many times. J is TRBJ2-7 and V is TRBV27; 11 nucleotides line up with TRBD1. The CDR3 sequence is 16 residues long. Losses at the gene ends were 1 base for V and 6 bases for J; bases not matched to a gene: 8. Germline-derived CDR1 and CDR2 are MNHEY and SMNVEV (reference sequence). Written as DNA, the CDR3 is TGTGCCAGCAGTTTATTAACGGGACAGGGGGTTGGCGAGCAGTACTTC. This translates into CASSLLTGQGVGEQYF.

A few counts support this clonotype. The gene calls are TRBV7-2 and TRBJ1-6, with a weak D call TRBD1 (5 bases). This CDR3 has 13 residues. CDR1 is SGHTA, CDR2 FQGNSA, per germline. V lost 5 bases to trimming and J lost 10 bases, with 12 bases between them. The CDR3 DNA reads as TGTGCCAGCAGCCCACCGTGGGGCTCACCCCTCCACTTT. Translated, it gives CASSPPWGSPLHF.

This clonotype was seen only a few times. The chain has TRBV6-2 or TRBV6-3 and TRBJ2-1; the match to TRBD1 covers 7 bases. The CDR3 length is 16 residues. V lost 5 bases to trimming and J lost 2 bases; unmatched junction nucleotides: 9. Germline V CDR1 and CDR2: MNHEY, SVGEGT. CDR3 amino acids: CASSEERQGAYNEQFF. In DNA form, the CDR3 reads TGTGCCAGCAGTGAAGAGCGGCAGGGGGCCTACAATGAGCAGTTCTTC.

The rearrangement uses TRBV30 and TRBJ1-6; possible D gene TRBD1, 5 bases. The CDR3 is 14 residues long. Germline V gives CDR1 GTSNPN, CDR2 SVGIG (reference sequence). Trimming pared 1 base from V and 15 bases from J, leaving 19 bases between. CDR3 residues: CAWSARTGLSYLHF. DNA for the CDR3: TGTGCCTGGAGTGCGAGGACGGGACTAAGCTACCTCCACTTT.

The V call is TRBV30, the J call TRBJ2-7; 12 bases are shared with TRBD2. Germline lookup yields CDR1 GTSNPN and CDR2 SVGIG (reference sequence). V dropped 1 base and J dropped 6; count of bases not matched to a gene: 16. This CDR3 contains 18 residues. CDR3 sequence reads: CAWSALVELAGGNFEQYF. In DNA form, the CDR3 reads TGTGCCTGGAGTGCTCTCGTGGAACTAGCGGGAGGAAATTTCGAGCAGTACTTC.

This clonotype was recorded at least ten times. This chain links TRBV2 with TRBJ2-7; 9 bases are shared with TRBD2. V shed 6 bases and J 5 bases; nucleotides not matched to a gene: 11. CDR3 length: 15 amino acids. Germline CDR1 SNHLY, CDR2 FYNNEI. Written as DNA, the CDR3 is TGTGCCAGCAGGAGGGCTAGCGGGGTCCTGGACGAGCAGTACTTC. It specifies CASRRASGVLDEQYF.

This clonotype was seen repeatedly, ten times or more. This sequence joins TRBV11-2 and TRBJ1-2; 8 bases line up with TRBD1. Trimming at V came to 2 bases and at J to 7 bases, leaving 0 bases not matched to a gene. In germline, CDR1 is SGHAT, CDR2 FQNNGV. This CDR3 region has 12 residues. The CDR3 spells CASSLTGGGYTF. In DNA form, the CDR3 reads TGTGCCAGCAGCTTAACAGGGGGTGGCTACACCTTC.

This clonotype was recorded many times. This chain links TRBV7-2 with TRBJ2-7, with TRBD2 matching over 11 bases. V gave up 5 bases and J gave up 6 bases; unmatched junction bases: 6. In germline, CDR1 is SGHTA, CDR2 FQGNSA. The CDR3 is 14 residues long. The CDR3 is CASSILAGASEQYF. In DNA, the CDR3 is TGTGCCAGCAGCATACTAGCGGGAGCGAGCGAGCAGTACTTC.

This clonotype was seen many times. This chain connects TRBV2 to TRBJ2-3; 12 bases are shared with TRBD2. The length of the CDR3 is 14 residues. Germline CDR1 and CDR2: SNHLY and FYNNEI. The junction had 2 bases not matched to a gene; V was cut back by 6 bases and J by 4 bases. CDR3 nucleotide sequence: TGTGCCAGCAGACTAGCGGGAGGCCCAGATACGCAGTATTTT. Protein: CASRLAGGPDTQYF. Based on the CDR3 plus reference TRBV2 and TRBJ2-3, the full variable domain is EPEVTQTPSHQVTQMGQEVILRCVPISNHLYFYWYRQILGQKVEFLVSFYNNEISEKSEIFDDQFSVERPDGSNFTLKIRSTKLEDSAMYFCASRLAGGPDTQYFGPGTRLTVL.

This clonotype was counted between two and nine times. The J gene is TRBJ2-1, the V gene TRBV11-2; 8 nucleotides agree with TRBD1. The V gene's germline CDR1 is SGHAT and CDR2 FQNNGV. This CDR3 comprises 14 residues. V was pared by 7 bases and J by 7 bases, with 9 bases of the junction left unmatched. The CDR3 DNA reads TGTGCCAGCACCGGAGACAGGGGAGGAAATGAGCAGTTCTTC. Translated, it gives CASTGDRGGNEQFF.

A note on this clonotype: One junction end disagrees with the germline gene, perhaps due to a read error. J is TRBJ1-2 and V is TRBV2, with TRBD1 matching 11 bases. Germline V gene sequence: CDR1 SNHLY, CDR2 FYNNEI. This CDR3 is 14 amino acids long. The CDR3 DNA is TGTGCCAGCAGTGCTGATCAATGGACAGGGGGCGGCCGCTTC. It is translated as CASSADQWTGGGRF.

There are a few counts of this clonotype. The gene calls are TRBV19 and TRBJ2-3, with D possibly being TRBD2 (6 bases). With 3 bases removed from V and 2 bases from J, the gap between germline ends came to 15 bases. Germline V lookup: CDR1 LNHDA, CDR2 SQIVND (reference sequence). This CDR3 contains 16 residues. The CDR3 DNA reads TGTGCCAGTAGTATTTTAGCGGCCTATAACACAGATACGCAGTATTTT. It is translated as CASSILAAYNTDTQYF. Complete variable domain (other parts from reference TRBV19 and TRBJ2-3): DGGITQSPKYLFRKEGQNVTLSCEQNLNHDAMYWYRQDPGQGLRLIYYSQIVNDFQKGDIAEGYSVSREKKESFPLTVTSAQKNPTAFYLCASSILAAYNTDTQYFGPGTRLTVL.

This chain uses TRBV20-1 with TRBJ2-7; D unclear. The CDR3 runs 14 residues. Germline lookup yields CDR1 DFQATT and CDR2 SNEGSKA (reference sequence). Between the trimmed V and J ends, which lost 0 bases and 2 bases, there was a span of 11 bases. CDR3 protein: CSARDSWSPYEQYF. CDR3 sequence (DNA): TGCAGTGCTAGAGATTCTTGGAGTCCCTACGAGCAGTACTTC.

CDR3 sequence: CASSDGQGLDTQYF. In nucleotides, the CDR3 is TGTGCCAGCTCGGACGGACAGGGTCTAGATACGCAGTATTTT. The chain combines TRBV18 with TRBJ2-3, with TRBD1 matching 8 bases. Germline CDR1 is KGHSH and CDR2 is LQKENI. V dropped 6 bases and J dropped 5; count of bases not matched to a gene: 7. The CDR3 contains 14 residues.

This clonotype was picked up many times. CDR3 nucleotides: TGTGCCAGCAGTTTGGAGTTTACGCAGTATTTT. Encoded protein: CASSLEFTQYF. The V and J genes are TRBV28 and TRBJ2-3, with D hard to call. Trimming pared 3 bases from V and 8 bases from J, leaving 6 bases between. CDR3 length: 11 residues. Germline CDR1 is MDHEN and CDR2 is SYDVKM.

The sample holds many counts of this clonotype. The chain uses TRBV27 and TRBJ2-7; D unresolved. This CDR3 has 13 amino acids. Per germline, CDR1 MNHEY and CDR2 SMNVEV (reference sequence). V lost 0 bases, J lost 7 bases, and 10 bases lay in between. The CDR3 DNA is TGTGCCAGCAGTTTATCGTCCACCACGGAGCAGTACTTC. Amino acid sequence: CASSLSSTTEQYF.

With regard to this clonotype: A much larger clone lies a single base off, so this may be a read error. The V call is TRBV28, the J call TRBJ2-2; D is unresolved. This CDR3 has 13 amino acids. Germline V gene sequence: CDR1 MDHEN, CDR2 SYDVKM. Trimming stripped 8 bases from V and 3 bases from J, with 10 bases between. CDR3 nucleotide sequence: TGTGCCAGCCCCGACGGATACACCGGGGAGCTGTTTTTT. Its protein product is CASPDGYTGELFF.

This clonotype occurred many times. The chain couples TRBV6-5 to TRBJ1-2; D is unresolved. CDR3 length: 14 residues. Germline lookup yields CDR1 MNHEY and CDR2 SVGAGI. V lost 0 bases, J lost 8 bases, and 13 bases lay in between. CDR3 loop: CASSYSLGSGGYTF. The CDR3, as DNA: TGTGCCAGCAGTTACTCGTTAGGGTCTGGCGGCTACACCTTC.

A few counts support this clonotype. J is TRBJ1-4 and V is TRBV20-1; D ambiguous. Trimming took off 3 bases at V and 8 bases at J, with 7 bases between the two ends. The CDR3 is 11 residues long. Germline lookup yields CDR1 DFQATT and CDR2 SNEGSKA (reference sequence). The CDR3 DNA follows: TGCAGTGCTAGTTGGGAGGAAAAACTGTTTTTT. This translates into CSASWEEKLFF.

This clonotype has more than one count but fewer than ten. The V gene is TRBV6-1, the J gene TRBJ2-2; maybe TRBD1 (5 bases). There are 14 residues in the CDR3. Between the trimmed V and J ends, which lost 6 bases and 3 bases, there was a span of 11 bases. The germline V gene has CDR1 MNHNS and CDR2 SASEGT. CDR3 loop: CASSHDRYTGELFF. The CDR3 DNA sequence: TGTGCCAGCAGCCACGACAGATACACCGGGGAGCTGTTTTTT.

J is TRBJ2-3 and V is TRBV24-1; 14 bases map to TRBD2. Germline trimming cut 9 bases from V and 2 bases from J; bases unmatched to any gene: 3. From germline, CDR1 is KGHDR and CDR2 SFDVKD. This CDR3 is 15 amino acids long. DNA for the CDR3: TGTGCCACCGGGACTAGCGGGAGTCCCACAGATACGCAGTATTTT. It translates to CATGTSGSPTDTQYF.

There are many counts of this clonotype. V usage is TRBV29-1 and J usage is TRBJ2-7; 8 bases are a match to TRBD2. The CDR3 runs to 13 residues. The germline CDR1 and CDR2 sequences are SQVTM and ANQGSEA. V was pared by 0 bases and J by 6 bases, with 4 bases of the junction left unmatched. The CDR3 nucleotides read TGCAGCGTTGAAGAACTCGCGGGGGGCGAGCAGTACTTC. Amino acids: CSVEELAGGEQYF.

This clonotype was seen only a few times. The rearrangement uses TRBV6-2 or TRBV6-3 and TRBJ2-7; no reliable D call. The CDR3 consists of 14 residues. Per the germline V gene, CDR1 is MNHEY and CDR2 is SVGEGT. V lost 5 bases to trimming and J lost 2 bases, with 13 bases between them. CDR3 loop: CASSEVGRTYEQYF. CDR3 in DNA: TGTGCCAGCAGTGAAGTTGGCAGAACCTACGAGCAGTACTTC.